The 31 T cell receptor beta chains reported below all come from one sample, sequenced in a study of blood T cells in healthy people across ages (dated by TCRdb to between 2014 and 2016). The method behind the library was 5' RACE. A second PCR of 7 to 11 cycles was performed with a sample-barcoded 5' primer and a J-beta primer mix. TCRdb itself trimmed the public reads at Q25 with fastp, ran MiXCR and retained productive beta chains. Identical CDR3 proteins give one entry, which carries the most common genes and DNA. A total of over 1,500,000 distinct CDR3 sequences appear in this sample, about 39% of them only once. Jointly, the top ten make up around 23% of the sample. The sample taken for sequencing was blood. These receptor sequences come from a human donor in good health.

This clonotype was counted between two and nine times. The DNA for the CDR3 is TGTGCCACCAGTGATTTGCAAGCAGGATCCTACAATGAGCAGTTCTTC. The encoded protein is CATSDLQAGSYNEQFF. The V and J genes are TRBV24-1 and TRBJ2-1; no clear D gene. The V gene lost 0 bases and the J gene lost 1 base, with 9 bases spanning the gap. CDR1 is KGHDR, CDR2 SFDVKD, per germline. The CDR3 spans 16 residues.

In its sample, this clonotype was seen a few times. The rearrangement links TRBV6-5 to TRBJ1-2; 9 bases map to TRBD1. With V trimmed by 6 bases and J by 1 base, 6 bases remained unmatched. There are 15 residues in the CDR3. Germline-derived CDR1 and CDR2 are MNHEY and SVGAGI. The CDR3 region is CASRSTGGNNYGYTF. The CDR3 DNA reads TGTGCCAGCAGATCAACAGGGGGCAATAACTATGGCTACACCTTC.

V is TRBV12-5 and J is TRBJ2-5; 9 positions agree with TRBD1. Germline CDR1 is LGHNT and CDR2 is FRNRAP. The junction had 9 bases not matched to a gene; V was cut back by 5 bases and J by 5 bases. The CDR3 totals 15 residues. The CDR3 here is CASGTARTGEETQYF. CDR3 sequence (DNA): TGTGCTAGTGGTACCGCAAGGACAGGGGAGGAGACCCAGTACTTC.

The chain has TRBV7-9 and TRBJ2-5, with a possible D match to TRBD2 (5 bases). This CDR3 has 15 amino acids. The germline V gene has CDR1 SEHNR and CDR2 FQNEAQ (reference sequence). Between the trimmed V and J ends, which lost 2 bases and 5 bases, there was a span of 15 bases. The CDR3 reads CASSLSISVRETQYF. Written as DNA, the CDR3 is TGTGCCAGCAGCTTATCGATTAGCGTTAGGGAGACCCAGTACTTC.

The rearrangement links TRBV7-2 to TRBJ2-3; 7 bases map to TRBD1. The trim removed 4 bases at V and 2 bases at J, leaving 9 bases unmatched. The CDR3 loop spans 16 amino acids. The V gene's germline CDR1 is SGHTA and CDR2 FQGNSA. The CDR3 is CASSYPGGPDTDTQYF. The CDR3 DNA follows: TGTGCCAGCAGCTATCCAGGGGGTCCAGACACAGATACGCAGTATTTT.

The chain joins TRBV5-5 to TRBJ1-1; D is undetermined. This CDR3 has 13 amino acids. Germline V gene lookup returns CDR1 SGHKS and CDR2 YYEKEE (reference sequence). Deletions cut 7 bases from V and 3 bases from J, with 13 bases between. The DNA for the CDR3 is TGTGCCAGCCTAAGACAACGGGACACTGAAGCTTTCTTT. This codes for CASLRQRDTEAFF. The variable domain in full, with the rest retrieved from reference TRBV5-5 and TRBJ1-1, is DAGVTQSPTHLIKTRGQQVTLRCSPISGHKSVSWYQQVLGQGPQFIFQYYEKEERGRGNFPDRFSARQFPNYSSELNVNALLLGDSALYLCASLRQRDTEAFFGQGTRLTVV.

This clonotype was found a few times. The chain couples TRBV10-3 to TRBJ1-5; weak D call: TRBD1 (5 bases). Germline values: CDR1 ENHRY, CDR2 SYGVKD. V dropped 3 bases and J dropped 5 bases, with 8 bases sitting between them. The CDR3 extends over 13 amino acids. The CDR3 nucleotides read TGTGCCATCAGTGATCCGGGGGATCAGCCCCAGCATTTT. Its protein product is CAISDPGDQPQHF.

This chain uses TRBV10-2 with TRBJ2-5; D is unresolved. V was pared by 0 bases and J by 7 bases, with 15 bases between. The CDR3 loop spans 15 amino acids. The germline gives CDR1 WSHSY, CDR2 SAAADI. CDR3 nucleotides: TGCGCCAGCAGTGAGTCGACATTCTTGAGAGGGACCCAGTACTTC. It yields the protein CASSESTFLRGTQYF.

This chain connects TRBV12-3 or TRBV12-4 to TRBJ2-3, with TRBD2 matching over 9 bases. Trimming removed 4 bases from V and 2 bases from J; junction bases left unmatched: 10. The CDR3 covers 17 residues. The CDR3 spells CASSWAGGEGNTDTQYF. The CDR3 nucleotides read TGTGCCAGCAGTTGGGCGGGGGGGGAAGGAAACACAGATACGCAGTATTTT.

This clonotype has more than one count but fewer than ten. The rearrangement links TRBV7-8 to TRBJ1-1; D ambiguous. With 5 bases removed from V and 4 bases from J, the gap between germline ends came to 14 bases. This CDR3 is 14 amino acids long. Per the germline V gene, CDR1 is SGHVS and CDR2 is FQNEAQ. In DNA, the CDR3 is TGTGCCAGCAGCGCCCAGAGATGGGGCACTGAAGCTTTCTTT. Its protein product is CASSAQRWGTEAFF.

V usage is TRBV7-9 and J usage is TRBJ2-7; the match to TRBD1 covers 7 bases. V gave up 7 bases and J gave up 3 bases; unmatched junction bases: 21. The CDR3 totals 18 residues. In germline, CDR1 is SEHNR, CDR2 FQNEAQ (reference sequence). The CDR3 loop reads CASTLGQSGPRESYEQYF. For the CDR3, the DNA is TGTGCCAGCACCCTGGGACAGTCAGGACCCCGTGAAAGCTACGAGCAGTACTTC.

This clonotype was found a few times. Here the CDR3 DNA reads TGCGCCAGCAGCCAAGGCTTACGACAGGGCGGGATGCCCCAGCATTTT. Amino acid sequence: CASSQGLRQGGMPQHF. The chain employs TRBV4-3 and TRBJ1-5; the match to TRBD1 covers 7 bases. Germline CDR1 LGHNA, CDR2 YSLEER. The CDR3 has 16 residues. V shed 1 base and J 9 bases; nucleotides not matched to a gene: 12.

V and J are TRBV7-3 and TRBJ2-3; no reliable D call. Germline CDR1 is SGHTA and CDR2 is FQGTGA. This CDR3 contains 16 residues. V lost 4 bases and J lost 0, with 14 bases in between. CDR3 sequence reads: CASSSSWSGSTDTQYF. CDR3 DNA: TGTGCCAGCAGCTCCTCCTGGAGTGGCAGCACAGATACGCAGTATTTT.

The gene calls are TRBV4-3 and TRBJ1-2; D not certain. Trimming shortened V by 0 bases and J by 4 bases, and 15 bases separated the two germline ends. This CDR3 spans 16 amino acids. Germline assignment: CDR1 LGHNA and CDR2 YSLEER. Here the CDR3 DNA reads TGCGCCAGCAGCCAAGATAAGCGGGCATATATCTATGGCTACACCTTC. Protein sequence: CASSQDKRAYIYGYTF.

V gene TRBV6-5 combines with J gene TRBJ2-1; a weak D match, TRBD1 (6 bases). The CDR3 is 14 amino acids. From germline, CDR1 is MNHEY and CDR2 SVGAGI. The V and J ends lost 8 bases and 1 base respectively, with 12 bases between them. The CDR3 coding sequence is TGTGCCAGCCCCCCAGGGGTTTCCTACAATGAGCAGTTCTTC. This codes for CASPPGVSYNEQFF.

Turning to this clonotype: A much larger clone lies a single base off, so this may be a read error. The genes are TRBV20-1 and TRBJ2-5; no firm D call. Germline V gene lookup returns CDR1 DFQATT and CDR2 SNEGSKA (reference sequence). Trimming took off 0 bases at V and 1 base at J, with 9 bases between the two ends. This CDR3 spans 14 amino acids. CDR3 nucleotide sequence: TGCAGTGCTAGAGATCTCAGGTTCCAAGAGACCCAGTACTTC. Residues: CSARDLRFQETQYF.

The CDR3 loop reads CASSLAATNSPLHF. The CDR3 bases are TGTGCCAGCAGCTTAGCGGCAACTAATTCACCCCTCCACTTT. The chain recombines TRBV7-2 with TRBJ1-6; D not certain. Trimming left V 0 bases short and J 6 bases short, with 6 bases between. The germline V gene has CDR1 SGHTA and CDR2 FQGNSA. The CDR3 has 14 amino acids.

This CDR3 is CASSELVAGVSNEQFF. The CDR3 region has the DNA TGTGCCAGCAGTGAATTGGTAGCGGGGGTCAGTAATGAGCAGTTCTTC. This chain uses TRBV25-1 with TRBJ2-1, with 9 bases matching TRBD2. CDR3 length: 16 amino acids. Per germline, CDR1 MGHDK and CDR2 SYGVNS. V gave up 1 base and J gave up 7 bases; unmatched junction bases: 8.

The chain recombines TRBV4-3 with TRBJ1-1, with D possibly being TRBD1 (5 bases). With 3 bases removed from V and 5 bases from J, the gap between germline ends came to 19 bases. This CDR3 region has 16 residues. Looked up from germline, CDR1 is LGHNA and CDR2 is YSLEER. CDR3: CASSQGSVGVRTEAFF. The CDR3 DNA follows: TGCGCCAGCAGCCAGGGAAGTGTGGGGGTTCGAACTGAAGCTTTCTTT.

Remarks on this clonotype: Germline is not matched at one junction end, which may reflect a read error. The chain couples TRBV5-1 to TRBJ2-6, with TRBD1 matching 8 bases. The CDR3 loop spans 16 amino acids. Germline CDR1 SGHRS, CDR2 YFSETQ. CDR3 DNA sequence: TGCGCCAGCAGCTTGATGACAGGGGTTGGGGCCAACGTCCGGACTTTC. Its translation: CASSLMTGVGANVRTF.

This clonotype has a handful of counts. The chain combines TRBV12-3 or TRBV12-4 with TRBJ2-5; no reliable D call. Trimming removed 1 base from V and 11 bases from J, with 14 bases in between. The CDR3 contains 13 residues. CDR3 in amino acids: CASSLGQRLGQYF. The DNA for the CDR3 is TGTGCCAGCAGTTTAGGGCAGAGGCTCGGGCAGTACTTC.

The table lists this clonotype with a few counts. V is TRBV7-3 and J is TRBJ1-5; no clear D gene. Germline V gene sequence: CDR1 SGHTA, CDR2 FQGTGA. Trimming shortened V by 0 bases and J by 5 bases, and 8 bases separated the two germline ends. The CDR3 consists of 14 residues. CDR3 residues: CASSLTPRDQPQHF. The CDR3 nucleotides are TGTGCCAGCAGCTTAACACCCCGAGATCAGCCCCAGCATTTT.

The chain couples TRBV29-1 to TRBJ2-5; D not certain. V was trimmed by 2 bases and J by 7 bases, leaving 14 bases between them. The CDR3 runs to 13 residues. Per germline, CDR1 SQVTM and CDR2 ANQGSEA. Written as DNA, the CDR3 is TGCAGCGTTGAATCCCCTTATAAAGTGACCCAGTACTTC. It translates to CSVESPYKVTQYF. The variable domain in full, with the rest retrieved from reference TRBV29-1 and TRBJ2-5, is SAVISQKPSRDICQRGTSLTIQCQVDSQVTMMFWYRQQPGQSLTLIATANQGSEATYESGFVIDKFPISRPNLTFSTLTVSNMSPEDSSIYLCSVESPYKVTQYFGPGTRLLVL.

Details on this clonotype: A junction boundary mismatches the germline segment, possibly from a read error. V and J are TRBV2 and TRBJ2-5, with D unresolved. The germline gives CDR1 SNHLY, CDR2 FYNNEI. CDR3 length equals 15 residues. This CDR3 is CASSEYNDSQGTQYF. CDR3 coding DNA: TGTGCCAGCAGTGAATATAATGACTCCCAAGGGACCCAGTACTTC.

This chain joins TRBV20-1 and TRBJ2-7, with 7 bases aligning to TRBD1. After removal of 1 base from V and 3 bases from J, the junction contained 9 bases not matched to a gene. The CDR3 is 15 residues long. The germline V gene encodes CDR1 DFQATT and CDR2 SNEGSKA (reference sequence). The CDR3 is CSARGSGTAVYEQYF. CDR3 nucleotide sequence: TGCAGTGCTAGAGGGTCCGGGACAGCAGTCTACGAGCAGTACTTC.

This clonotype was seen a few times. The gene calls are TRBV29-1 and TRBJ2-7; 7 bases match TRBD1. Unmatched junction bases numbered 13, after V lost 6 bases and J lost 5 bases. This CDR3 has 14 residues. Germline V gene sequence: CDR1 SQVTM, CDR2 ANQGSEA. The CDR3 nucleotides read TGCAGCGTGGGTTCCCTACAGGGGAGACACGAGCAGTACTTC. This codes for CSVGSLQGRHEQYF.

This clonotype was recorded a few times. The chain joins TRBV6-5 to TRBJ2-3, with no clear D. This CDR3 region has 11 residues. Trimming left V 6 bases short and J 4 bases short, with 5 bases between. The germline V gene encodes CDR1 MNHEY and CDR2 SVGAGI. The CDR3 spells CASRTSDTQYF. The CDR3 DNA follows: TGTGCCAGCAGAACATCAGATACGCAGTATTTT.

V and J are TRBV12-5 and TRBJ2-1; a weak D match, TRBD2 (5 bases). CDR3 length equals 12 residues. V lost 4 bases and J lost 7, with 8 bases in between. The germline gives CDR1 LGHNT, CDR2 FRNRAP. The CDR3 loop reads CASGSGKNEQFF. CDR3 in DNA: TGTGCTAGTGGTTCGGGAAAAAATGAGCAGTTCTTC.

The DNA for the CDR3 is TGTGCCAGCAGTAAAGGACAGGGGCAGTACTTC. It codes for CASSKGQGQYF. This rearrangement joins TRBV2 to TRBJ2-7; 8 nucleotides match TRBD1. Germline CDR1 reads SNHLY; CDR2 reads FYNNEI. After removal of 5 bases from V and 9 bases from J, the junction contained 3 bases not matched to a gene. The CDR3 runs to 11 residues.

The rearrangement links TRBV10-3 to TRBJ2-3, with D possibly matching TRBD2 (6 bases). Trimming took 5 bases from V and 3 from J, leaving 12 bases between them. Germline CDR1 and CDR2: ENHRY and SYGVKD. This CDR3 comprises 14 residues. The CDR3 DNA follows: TGTGCCATCAGTCCGGGGGAGTCAACAGATACGCAGTATTTT. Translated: CAISPGESTDTQYF.

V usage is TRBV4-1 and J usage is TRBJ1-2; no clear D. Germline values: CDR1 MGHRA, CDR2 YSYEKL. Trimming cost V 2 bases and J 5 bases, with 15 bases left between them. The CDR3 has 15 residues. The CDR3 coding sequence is TGCGCCAGCAGCCAACCTAGCAGAAACTTTTATGGCTACACCTTC. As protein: CASSQPSRNFYGYTF.